A selection of T cell receptor beta chains follows, all from one sample in a study of post-analysis software for immune sequencing data. TCRdb re-derived calls from the PCR reads in MiXCR, one entry per CDR3 protein. The sample has around 500,000 distinct CDR3 sequences, around a third seen once. Material: blood. These receptor sequences come from a girl aged 2 to 17 with multiple sclerosis. The CDR3 runs from the conserved cysteine through the conserved F or W. A D gene is named only where the DNA matches it firmly. Clone size appears in some rows only: once, few, many, or a class for an expanded clone.

abundance: NA; d_gene: TRBD1; j_gene: NA; v_gene: TRBV20-1; CDR3aa: CSASRGQRAHEQYF
abundance: NA; d_gene: TRBD1; j_gene: TRBJ2-2; v_gene: TRBV7-9; CDR3aa: CASSIEQGANTGELFF
abundance: NA; d_gene: NA; j_gene: TRBJ1-2; v_gene: TRBV29-1; CDR3aa: CSVVKSTGDYGYTF
abundance: few; d_gene: TRBD1; j_gene: TRBJ1-5; v_gene: TRBV20-1; CDR3aa: CSAVDRALQTRQPQHF
abundance: NA; d_gene: NA; j_gene: TRBJ2-1; v_gene: TRBV12-3/TRBV12-4; CDR3aa: CASSLEIAYEQFF
abundance: few; d_gene: TRBD1; j_gene: TRBJ2-1; v_gene: TRBV5-1; CDR3aa: CASSLAGQGYNEQFF
abundance: few; d_gene: TRBD1; j_gene: TRBJ2-5; v_gene: TRBV24-1; CDR3aa: CATSDPRQGTGAETQYF
abundance: few; d_gene: NA; j_gene: TRBJ1-1; v_gene: TRBV10-3; CDR3aa: CAIRGGTEAFF
abundance: once; d_gene: NA; j_gene: TRBJ2-5; v_gene: TRBV7-9; CDR3aa: CATGTQETQYF
abundance: few; d_gene: NA; j_gene: TRBJ2-5; v_gene: TRBV12-3/TRBV12-4; CDR3aa: CASGPDQETQYF
abundance: NA; d_gene: NA; j_gene: TRBJ2-7; v_gene: TRBV7-2; CDR3aa: CASSLGRSERSAFEQYF
abundance: NA; d_gene: NA; j_gene: TRBJ1-4; v_gene: TRBV20-1; CDR3aa: CSARDATGSNEKLFF
abundance: few; d_gene: NA; j_gene: TRBJ2-7; v_gene: TRBV5-6; CDR3aa: CASSSQDYEQYF
abundance: few; d_gene: NA; j_gene: TRBJ1-2; v_gene: TRBV6-1; CDR3aa: CASSDSGSYYGYTF
abundance: many; d_gene: NA; j_gene: TRBJ2-4; v_gene: TRBV10-3; CDR3aa: CAISEGQGYIQYF
abundance: few; d_gene: TRBD1; j_gene: TRBJ2-1; v_gene: TRBV7-2; CDR3aa: CASRLDRAREQFF
abundance: few; d_gene: NA; j_gene: TRBJ2-5; v_gene: TRBV6-6; CDR3aa: CARSEEQYF
abundance: NA; d_gene: TRBD1; j_gene: TRBJ1-6; v_gene: TRBV5-1; CDR3aa: CASSWDRGGSPLHF
abundance: few; d_gene: TRBD2; j_gene: NA; v_gene: TRBV9; CDR3aa: CASSVDPAGGLQETQYF
abundance: few; d_gene: TRBD1; j_gene: NA; v_gene: TRBV20-1; CDR3aa: CSARMGQGFTYEQYF
abundance: NA; d_gene: NA; j_gene: TRBJ2-7; v_gene: TRBV5-6; CDR3aa: CASSLSPGPNFSYEQYF
abundance: NA; d_gene: TRBD2; j_gene: TRBJ2-2; v_gene: TRBV6-6; CDR3aa: CASNERGTTGELFF
abundance: few; d_gene: TRBD2; j_gene: TRBJ2-1; v_gene: TRBV20-1; CDR3aa: CSARNSGGDNEQFF
abundance: few; d_gene: TRBD1; j_gene: TRBJ1-1; v_gene: TRBV6-6; CDR3aa: CASSSTTGGRDTEAFF
abundance: NA; d_gene: NA; j_gene: TRBJ1-4; v_gene: TRBV10-3; CDR3aa: CAISGPGSEKLFF
abundance: few; d_gene: NA; j_gene: TRBJ2-7; v_gene: TRBV27; CDR3aa: CASSYSSSYEQYF
abundance: many; d_gene: NA; j_gene: TRBJ2-1; v_gene: TRBV20-1; CDR3aa: CSAGPPEYNEQFF
abundance: NA; d_gene: TRBD2; j_gene: TRBJ2-3; v_gene: TRBV20-1; CDR3aa: CSASWLAGSSTDTQYF
abundance: few; d_gene: NA; j_gene: TRBJ2-7; v_gene: TRBV18; CDR3aa: CASSPLRGPNYEQYF
abundance: NA; d_gene: NA; j_gene: TRBJ2-7; v_gene: TRBV27; CDR3aa: CATYGLRGGLYEQYF
abundance: few; d_gene: NA; j_gene: TRBJ2-1; v_gene: TRBV28; CDR3aa: CASRSTVLYNEQFF
abundance: few; d_gene: TRBD2; j_gene: TRBJ2-5; v_gene: TRBV6-5; CDR3aa: CASSYGSSGGAGETQYF
abundance: NA; d_gene: NA; j_gene: TRBJ2-1; v_gene: TRBV11-2; CDR3aa: CASSPASPYSSYNEQFF
abundance: NA; d_gene: TRBD2; j_gene: TRBJ2-3; v_gene: TRBV20-1; CDR3aa: CSANPGREKIDTQYF
abundance: NA; d_gene: NA; j_gene: TRBJ2-7; v_gene: TRBV7-9; CDR3aa: CVSTPGAGENYEQYF
abundance: few; d_gene: NA; j_gene: TRBJ1-2; v_gene: TRBV5-1; CDR3aa: CASSLVDRAGNYGYTF
abundance: few; d_gene: TRBD1; j_gene: TRBJ2-1; v_gene: TRBV20-1; CDR3aa: CSASQGSPYNEQFF
abundance: NA; d_gene: NA; j_gene: TRBJ1-5; v_gene: TRBV4-1; CDR3aa: CASSLGPSGPNQPQHF
abundance: NA; d_gene: NA; j_gene: TRBJ2-1; v_gene: TRBV15; CDR3aa: CATSTLAGEQFF
abundance: NA; d_gene: TRBD2; j_gene: TRBJ2-3; v_gene: TRBV10-3; CDR3aa: CAISAAGGRTDTQYF
abundance: NA; d_gene: NA; j_gene: TRBJ1-1; v_gene: TRBV21-1; CDR3aa: CARPREDTEAFF
abundance: NA; d_gene: NA; j_gene: TRBJ1-2; v_gene: TRBV12-5; CDR3aa: CASGTAEKPGYTF
abundance: few; d_gene: TRBD1; j_gene: TRBJ2-1; v_gene: TRBV29-1; CDR3aa: CSVGMTGGYGGGEQFF
abundance: few; d_gene: NA; j_gene: TRBJ2-3; v_gene: TRBV29-1; CDR3aa: CSVEVGYGTDTQYF
abundance: NA; d_gene: TRBD1; j_gene: TRBJ1-1; v_gene: TRBV6-2/TRBV6-3; CDR3aa: CASSSIRGRRTEAFF